This T cell receptor (beta chain) was sequenced for a study of response to subunit inactivated influenza vaccine. Study results and limitations: Authors proposed each seasonal influenza vaccination draws in few new T cells.

This clonotype was seen more than once but under ten times. What it binds is unknown. TCRdb processed the RT-PCR reads anew with MiXCR; each CDR3 protein has one entry. The table has about 540,000 distinct CDR3 sequences, 20% to 25% seen once; the top ten hold 2.5% to 3.5%. The same sample was also studied in work on T cells expressing NK-cell markers. That report adds: Template switching by 5'RACE with UMIs generated the TCR beta cDNA. It was sorted CD3+CD56+NKG2C+, CD3+CD56+NKG2C- and CD3+CD56-NKG2C+ T cells that supplied the TCR beta repertoires. Whether expanded NKG2C-expressing T cell clones recognize HCMV is unknown.

The receptor's source is a man between 45 and 60 years old who received an inactivated influenza vaccine. Sample: CD4+ T cells sorted from PBMCs, taken about 11 days after vaccination.

CDR3 region: CASSPPQSGIHEQYF. The DNA of the CDR3 is TGTGCCAGCAGCCCCCCGCAGAGCGGGATCCACGAGCAGTACTTC. The chain carries TRBV28 and TRBJ2-7; TRBD2 matches 7 bases. Germline V gene data show CDR1 as MDHEN and CDR2 as SYDVKM. Germline trimming cut 6 bases from V and 5 bases from J; bases unmatched to any gene: 13. The CDR3 is 15 residues long.